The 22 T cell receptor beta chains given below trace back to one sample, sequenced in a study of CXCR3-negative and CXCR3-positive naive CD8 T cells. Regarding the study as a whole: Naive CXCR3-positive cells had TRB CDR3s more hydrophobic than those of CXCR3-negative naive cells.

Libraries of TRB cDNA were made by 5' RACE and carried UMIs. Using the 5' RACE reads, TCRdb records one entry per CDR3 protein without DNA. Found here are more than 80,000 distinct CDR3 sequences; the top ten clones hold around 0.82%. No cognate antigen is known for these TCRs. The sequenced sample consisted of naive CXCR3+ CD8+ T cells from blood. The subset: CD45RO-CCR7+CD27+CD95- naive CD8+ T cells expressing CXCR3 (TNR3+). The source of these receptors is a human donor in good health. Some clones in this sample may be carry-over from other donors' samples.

The CDR3 loop reads CASTAGGQQYF. The chain couples TRBV27 to TRBJ2-7; TCRdb selects TRBD1, and the lack of DNA leaves this call unchecked. Per the germline V gene, CDR1 is MNHEY and CDR2 is SMNVEV (reference sequence). This CDR3 region has 11 residues.

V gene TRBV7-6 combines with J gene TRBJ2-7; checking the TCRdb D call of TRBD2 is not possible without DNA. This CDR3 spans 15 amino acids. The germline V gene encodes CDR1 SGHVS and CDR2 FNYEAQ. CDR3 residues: CASSPLRDGLYEQYF.

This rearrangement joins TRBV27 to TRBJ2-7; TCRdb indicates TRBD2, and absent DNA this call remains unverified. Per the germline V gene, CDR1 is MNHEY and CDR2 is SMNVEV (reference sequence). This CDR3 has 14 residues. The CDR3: CASSLAGGVYEQYF.

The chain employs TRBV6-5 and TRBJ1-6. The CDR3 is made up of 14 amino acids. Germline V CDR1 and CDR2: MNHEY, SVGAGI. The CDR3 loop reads CASSKLVGRSPLHF.

This chain's CDR3 is CASSLSWTGAYGYTF. This chain links TRBV28 with TRBJ1-2; TCRdb returns TRBD1, unconfirmable since there is no DNA. This CDR3 contains 15 residues. Germline V gives CDR1 MDHEN, CDR2 SYDVKM.

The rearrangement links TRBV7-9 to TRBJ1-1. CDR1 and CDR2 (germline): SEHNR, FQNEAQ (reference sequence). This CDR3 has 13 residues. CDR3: CASSPPAGREAFF. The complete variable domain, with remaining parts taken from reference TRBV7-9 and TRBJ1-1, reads DTGVSQNPRHKITKRGQNVTFRCDPISEHNRLYWYRQTLGQGPEFLTYFQNEAQLEKSRLLSDRFSAERPKGSFSTLEIQRTEQGDSAMYLCASSPPAGREAFFGQGTRLTVV.

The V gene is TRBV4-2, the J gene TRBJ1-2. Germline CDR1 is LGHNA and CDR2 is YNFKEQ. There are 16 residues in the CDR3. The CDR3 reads CASSQEIDTANYGYTF.

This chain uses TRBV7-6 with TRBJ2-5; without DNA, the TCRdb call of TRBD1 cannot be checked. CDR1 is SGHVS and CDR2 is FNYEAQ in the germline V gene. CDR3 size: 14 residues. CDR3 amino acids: CASSTRTDQETQYF.

The chain's CDR3 is CASSLRAGVEQYF. The chain is built from TRBV27 and TRBJ2-7; absent DNA, TCRdb's TRBD2 call cannot be checked. The CDR3 length is 13 residues. From germline, CDR1 is MNHEY and CDR2 SMNVEV (reference sequence).

CDR3 in amino acids: CAISGTAGDRFF. This chain uses TRBV10-3 with TRBJ2-1; TCRdb selects TRBD2, and the lack of DNA leaves this call unchecked. The CDR3 is 12 residues long. CDR1 and CDR2 from the germline V gene are ENHRY and SYGVKD.

This chain's CDR3 is CASSEGAPSTGELFF. The chain links TRBV13 to TRBJ2-2; TCRdb proposes TRBD1, but this gene call is untestable without DNA. The CDR3 sequence is 15 residues long. CDR1 PRHDT and CDR2 FYEKMQ come from the germline V gene (reference sequence).

CDR3 protein: CASSPSDGLYGYTF. The chain uses TRBV11-2 and TRBJ1-2. Germline CDR1 SGHAT, CDR2 FQNNGV. The CDR3 has 14 residues.

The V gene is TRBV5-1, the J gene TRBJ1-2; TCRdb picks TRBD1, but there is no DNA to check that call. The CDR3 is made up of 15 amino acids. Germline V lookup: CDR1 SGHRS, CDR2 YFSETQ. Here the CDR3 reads CASSPEGQGARGYTF.

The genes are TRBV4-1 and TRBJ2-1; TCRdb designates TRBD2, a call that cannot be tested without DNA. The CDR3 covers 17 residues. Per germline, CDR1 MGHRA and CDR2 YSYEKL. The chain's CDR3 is CASSHLADGGETREQFF.

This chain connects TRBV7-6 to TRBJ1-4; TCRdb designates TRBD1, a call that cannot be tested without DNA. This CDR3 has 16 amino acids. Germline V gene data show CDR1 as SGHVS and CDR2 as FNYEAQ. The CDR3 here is CASSLAEEGANEKLFF. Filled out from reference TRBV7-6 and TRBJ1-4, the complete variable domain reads GAGVSQSPRYKVTKRGQDVALRCDPISGHVSLYWYRQALGQGPEFLTYFNYEAQQDKSGLPNDRFSAERPEGSISTLTIQRTEQRDSAMYRCASSLAEEGANEKLFFGSGTQLSVL.

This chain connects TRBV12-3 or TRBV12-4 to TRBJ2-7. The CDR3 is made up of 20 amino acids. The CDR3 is CASSLIPPGYKTGPLSEQYF.

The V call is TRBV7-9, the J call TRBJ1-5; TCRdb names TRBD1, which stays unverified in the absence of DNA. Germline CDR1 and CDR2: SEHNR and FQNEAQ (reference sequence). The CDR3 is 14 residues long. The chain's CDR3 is CASSSTGSNQPQHF. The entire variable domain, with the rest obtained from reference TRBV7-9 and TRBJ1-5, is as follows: DTGVSQNPRHKITKRGQNVTFRCDPISEHNRLYWYRQTLGQGPEFLTYFQNEAQLEKSRLLSDRFSAERPKGSFSTLEIQRTEQGDSAMYLCASSSTGSNQPQHFGDGTRLSIL.

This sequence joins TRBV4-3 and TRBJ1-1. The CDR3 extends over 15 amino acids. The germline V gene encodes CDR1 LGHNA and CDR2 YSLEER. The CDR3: CASSQDGRLNTEAFF.

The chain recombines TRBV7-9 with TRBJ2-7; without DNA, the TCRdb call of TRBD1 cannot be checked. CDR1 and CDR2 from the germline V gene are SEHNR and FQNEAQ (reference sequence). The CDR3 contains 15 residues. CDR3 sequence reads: CASNEGDRSTYEQYF.

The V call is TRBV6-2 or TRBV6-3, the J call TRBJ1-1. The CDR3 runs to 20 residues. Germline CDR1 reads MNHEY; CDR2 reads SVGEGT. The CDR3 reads CASSYSGKQGQRGTNTEAFF.

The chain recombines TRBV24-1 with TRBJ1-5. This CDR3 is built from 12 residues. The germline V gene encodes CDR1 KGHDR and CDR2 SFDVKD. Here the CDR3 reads CATSDFGPPQHF.

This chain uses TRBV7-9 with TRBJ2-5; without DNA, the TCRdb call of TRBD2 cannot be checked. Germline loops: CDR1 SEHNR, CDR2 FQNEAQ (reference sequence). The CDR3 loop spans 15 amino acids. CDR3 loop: CASSQLDRAGETQYF.